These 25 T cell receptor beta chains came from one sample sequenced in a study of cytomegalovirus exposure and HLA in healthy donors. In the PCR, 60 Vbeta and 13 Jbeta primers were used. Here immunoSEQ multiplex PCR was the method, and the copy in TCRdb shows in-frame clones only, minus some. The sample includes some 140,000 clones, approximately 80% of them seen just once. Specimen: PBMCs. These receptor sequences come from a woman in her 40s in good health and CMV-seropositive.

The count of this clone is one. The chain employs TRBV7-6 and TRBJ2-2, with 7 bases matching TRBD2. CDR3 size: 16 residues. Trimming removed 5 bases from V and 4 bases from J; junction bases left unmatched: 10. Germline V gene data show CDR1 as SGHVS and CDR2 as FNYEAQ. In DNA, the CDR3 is TGTGCCAGCAGCCGGCCCGCGGGAGCGCGCACCGGGGAGCTGTTTTTT. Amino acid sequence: CASSRPAGARTGELFF.

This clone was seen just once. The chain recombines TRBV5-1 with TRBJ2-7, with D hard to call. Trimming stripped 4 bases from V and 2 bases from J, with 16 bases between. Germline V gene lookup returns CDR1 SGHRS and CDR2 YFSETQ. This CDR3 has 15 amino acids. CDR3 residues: CASSHDGFRAYEQYF. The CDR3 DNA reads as TGCGCCAGCAGCCACGACGGATTCCGGGCCTACGAGCAGTACTTC.

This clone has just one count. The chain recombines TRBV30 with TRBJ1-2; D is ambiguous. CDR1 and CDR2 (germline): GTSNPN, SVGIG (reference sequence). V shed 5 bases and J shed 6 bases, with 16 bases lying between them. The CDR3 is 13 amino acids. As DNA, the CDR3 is TGTGCCTGGGCCTCTAGGTGGAGTGATGGCTACACCTTC. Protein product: CAWASRWSDGYTF.

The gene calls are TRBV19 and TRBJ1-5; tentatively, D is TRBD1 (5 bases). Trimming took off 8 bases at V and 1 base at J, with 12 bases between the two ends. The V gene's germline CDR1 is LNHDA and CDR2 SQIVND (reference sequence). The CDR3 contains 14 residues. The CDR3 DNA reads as TGTGCCAGTTCTTTTCAGGGCAGCAATCAGCCCCAGCATTTT. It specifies CASSFQGSNQPQHF.

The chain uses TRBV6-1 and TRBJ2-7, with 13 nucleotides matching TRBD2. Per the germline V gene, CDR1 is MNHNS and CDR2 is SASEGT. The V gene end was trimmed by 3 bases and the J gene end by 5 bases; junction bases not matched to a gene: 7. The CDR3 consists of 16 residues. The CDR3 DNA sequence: TGTGCCAGCAGTGACCAACTAGCGGGAGGGCCTGACGAGCAGTACTTC. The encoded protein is CASSDQLAGGPDEQYF.

The CDR3 reads CSVGDREGYNSGNTIYF. The CDR3 coding sequence is TGCAGCGTTGGAGACAGGGAAGGCTATAACTCTGGAAACACCATATATTTT. The V gene is TRBV29-1, the J gene TRBJ1-3; 7 nucleotides align to TRBD1. The junction had 12 bases not matched to a gene; V was cut back by 4 bases and J by 0 bases. Germline V gene lookup returns CDR1 SQVTM and CDR2 ANQGSEA. This CDR3 contains 17 residues.

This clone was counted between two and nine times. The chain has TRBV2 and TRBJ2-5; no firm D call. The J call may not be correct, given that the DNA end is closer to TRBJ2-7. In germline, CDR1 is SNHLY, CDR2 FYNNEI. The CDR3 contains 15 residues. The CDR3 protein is CASSEVWARSYEQYF. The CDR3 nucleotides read TGTGCCAGCAGTGAAGTATGGGCCAGGTCCTACGAGCAGTACTTC.

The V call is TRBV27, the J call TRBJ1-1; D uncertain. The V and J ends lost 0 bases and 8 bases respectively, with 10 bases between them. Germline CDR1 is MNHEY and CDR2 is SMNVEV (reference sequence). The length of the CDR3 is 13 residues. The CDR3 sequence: CASSLSRGLEAFF. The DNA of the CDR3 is TGTGCCAGCAGTTTATCGCGGGGTTTGGAAGCTTTCTTT.

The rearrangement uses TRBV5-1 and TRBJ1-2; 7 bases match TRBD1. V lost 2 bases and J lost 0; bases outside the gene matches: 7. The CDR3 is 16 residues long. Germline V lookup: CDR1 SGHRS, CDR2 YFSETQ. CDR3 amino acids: CASSLQTGNTNYGYTF. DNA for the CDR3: TGCGCCAGCAGCTTACAGACAGGGAATACTAACTATGGCTACACCTTC.

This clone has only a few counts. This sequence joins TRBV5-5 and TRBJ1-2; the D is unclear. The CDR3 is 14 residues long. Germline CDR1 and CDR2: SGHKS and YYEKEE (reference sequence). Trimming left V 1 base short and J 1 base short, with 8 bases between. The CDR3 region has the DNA TGTGCCAGCAGCTTGCCAGTCCTTAACTATGGCTACACCTTC. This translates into CASSLPVLNYGYTF.

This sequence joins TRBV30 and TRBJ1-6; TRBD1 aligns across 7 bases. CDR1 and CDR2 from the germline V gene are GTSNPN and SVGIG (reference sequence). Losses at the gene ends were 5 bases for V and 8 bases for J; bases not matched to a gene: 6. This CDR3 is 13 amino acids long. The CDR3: CAWSGQSYSPLHF. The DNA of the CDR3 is TGTGCCTGGTCGGGACAGTCCTATTCACCCCTCCACTTT.

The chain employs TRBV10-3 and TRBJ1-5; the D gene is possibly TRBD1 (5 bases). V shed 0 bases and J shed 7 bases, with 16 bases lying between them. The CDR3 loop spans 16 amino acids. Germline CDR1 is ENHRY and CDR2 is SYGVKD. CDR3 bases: TGTGCCATCAGTGAGTCGCGGCAGGGAAAGGAGCAGCCCCAGCATTTT. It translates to CAISESRQGKEQPQHF.

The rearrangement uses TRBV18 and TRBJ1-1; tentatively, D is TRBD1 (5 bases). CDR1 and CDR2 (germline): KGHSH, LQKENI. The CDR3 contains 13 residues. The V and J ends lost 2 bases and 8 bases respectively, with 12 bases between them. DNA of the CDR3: TGTGCCAGCTCACCAGGAGGGGCGCGGGAAGCTTTCTTT. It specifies CASSPGGAREAFF. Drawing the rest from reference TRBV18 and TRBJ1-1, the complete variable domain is NAGVMQNPRHLVRRRGQEARLRCSPMKGHSHVYWYRQLPEEGLKFMVYLQKENIIDESGMPKERFSAEFPKEGPSILRIQQVVRGDSAAYFCASSPGGAREAFFGQGTRLTVV.

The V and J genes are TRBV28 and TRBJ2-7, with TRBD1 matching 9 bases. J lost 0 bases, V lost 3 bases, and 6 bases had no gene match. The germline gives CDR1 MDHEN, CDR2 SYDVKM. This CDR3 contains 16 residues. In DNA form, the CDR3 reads TGTGCCAGCAGTTTCTCACGGGACAGGGTCTCCTACGAGCAGTACTTC. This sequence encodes CASSFSRDRVSYEQYF.

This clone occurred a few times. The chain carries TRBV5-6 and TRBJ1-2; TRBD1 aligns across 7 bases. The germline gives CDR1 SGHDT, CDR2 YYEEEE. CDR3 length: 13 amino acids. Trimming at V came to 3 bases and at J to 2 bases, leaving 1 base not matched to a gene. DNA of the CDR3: TGTGCCAGCAGCTCGGGACAGAACTATGGCTACACCTTC. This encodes CASSSGQNYGYTF.

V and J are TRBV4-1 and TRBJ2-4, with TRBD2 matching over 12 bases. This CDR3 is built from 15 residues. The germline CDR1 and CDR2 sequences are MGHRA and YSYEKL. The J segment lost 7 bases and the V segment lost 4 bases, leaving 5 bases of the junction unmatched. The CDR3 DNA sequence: TGCGCCAGCAGCCGAGTACTAGCGGGGGGCAACATTCAGTACTTC. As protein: CASSRVLAGGNIQYF.

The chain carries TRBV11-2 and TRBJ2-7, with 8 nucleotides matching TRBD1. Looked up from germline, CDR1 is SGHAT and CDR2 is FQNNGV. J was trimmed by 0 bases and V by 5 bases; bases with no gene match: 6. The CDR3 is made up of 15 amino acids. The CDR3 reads CASSARDRSSYEQYF. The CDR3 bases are TGTGCCAGCAGCGCCCGGGACAGGAGCTCCTACGAGCAGTACTTC.

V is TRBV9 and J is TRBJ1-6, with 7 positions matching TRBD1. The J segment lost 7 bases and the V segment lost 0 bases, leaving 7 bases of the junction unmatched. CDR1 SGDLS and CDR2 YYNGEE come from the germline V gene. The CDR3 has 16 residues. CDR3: CASSVGVGTENSPLHF. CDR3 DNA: TGTGCCAGCAGCGTAGGGGTTGGGACAGAGAATTCACCCCTCCACTTT.

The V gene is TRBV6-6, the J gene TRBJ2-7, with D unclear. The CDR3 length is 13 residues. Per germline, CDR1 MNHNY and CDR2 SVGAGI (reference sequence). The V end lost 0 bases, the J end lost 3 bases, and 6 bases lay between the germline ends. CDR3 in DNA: TGTGCCAGCAGTTACTCGAACTACTACGAGCAGTACTTC. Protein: CASSYSNYYEQYF.

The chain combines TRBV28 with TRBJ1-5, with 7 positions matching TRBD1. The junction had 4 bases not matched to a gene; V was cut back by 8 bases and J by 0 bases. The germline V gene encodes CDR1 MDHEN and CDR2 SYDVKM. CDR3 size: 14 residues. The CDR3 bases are TGTGCCAGCTCGACAGGGCTTAGCAATCAGCCCCAGCATTTT. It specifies CASSTGLSNQPQHF.

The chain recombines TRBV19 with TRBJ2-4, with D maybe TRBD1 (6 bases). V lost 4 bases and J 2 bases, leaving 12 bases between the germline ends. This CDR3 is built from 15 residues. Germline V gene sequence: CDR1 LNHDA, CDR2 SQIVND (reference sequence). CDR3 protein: CASSSRGGSKNIQYF. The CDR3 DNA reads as TGTGCCAGTAGTAGCAGGGGTGGGTCCAAAAACATTCAGTACTTC.

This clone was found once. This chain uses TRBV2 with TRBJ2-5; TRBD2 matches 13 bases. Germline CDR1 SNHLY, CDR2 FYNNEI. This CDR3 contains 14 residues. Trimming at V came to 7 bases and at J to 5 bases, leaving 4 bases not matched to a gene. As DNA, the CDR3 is TGTGCCAGCAAAGGACTAGCGGGAGAGGAGACCCAGTACTTC. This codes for CASKGLAGEETQYF.

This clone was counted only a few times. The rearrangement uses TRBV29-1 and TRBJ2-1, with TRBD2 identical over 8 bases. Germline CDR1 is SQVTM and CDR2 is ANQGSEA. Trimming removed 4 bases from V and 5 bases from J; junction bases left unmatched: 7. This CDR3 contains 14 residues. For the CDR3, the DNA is TGCAGCGTTGTCGGGGCGGGAGGACACAATGAGCAGTTCTTC. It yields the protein CSVVGAGGHNEQFF.

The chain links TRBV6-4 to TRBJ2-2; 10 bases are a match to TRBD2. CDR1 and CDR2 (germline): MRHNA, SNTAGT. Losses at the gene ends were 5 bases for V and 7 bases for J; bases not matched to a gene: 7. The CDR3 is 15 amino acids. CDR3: CASSPLAGDSGELFF. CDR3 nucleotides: TGTGCCAGCAGTCCCCTAGCGGGAGACAGCGGGGAGCTGTTTTTT.

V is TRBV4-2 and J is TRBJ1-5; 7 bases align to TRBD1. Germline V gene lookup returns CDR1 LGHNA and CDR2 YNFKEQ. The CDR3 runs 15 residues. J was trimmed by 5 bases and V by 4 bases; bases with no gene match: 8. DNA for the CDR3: TGTGCCAGCAGCCCAGGGGCGCAGGGGGATCAGCCCCAGCATTTT. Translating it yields CASSPGAQGDQPQHF.